This is a list of T cell receptor beta chains from one sample in a study of PD-L1 blockade in urothelial cancer. The data were produced by immunoSEQ multiplex PCR, yet TCRdb's version contains in-frame clones alone and is incomplete. The sample has about 29,000 clones; 87% are singletons. This specimen was PBMCs, taken around atezolizumab (anti-PD-L1) treatment. These receptors all stem from a man in his forties or fifties with urothelial cancer. CDR3s leave out the opening cysteine and the closing phenylalanine or tryptophan. D genes are given only for firm matches.

D	V	J	CDR3
TRBD2	TRBV30	TRBJ2-1	AWSQGLAGVSEQF
TRBD1	TRBV9	TRBJ2-4	ASSVEGAGSNIQY
TRBD1	TRBV10-3	TRBJ2-6	AIRSGGSGANVLT
TRBD2	TRBV2	TRBJ2-3	ASKTGGIWDTQY
TRBD2	TRBV4-1	TRBJ2-2	ASRLVLWGRDTGELF
TRBD2	TRBV14	TRBJ2-7	ASSQVQGGGYEQY
TRBD2	TRBV29-1	TRBJ2-3	SVEDRTSGTDTQY
TRBD2	TRBV5-1	TRBJ2-1	ASSLRLAEDNEQF
.	TRBV11-1	TRBJ2-3	ASSYREMADTQY
.	TRBV18	TRBJ2-5	ASSGSWEETQY
TRBD2	TRBV28	TRBJ2-7	ASLPGLAGYEQY
TRBD1	TRBV6-5	TRBJ2-3	ASSYVTGGASDTQY
.	TRBV30	TRBJ1-5	AWSRGTQPQH
TRBD2	TRBV5-1	TRBJ2-5	ASSPGTSGRETQY
.	TRBV7-9	TRBJ2-7	ASSFRDSSYEQY
TRBD1	TRBV7-2	TRBJ2-7	ASSRDRGPYEQY
.	TRBV27	TRBJ1-6	ASSLEGVPSPLH
.	TRBV10-3	TRBJ2-1	AISELGRIHNEQF
.	TRBV2	TRBJ1-2	ASSGSLTAGYT
.	TRBV6-1	TRBJ2-6	ASSEGGGWGANVLT
.	TRBV5-5	TRBJ1-3	ASSLGQTPGNTIY
.	TRBV12-5	TRBJ2-1	ASGLVLSADNEQF
TRBD2	TRBV4-1	TRBJ2-3	ASSQESSGGLRDTQY
.	TRBV11-2	TRBJ1-4	ASSPRGAYNEKLF
TRBD2	TRBV5-4	TRBJ2-5	ASSPGREETQY
.	TRBV9	TRBJ2-3	ASSVALGPLTDTQY
.	TRBV5-1	TRBJ2-1	ASGTRNYNEQF
TRBD2	TRBV7-2	TRBJ2-5	ASSLAGTSGGSQETQY
.	TRBV4-1	TRBJ1-1	ASSRERGAAEAF
TRBD1	TRBV19	TRBJ2-1	ASRSGTGQGYNEQF
TRBD2	TRBV14	TRBJ2-2	ASSHPSGGTNTGELF
.	TRBV5-4	TRBJ2-1	ASRLDSVSYNEQF
.	TRBV7-8	TRBJ2-3	ASSLLTSTDTQY
TRBD1	TRBV11-2	TRBJ2-2	ASNPGQAAGELF
TRBD2	TRBV9	TRBJ2-2	ASSVSSGNNGELS
.	TRBV30	TRBJ1-6	AWSGGPHSPLH
TRBD1	TRBV27	TRBJ2-7	ASSKNRGSSYEQY
TRBD1	TRBV19	TRBJ1-5	ASSPGTGRNQPQH
TRBD2	TRBV30	TRBJ2-3	AWSRGTSGRTDTQY
TRBD1	TRBV19	TRBJ2-5	ASRATGGSKTQY
TRBD2	TRBV4-1	TRBJ2-7	ASSQGLAGRTYEQY
.	TRBV7-7	TRBJ2-1	ASSLILGGYNEQF
TRBD1	TRBV27	TRBJ2-7	ASRRDRVSYEQY
TRBD1	TRBV10-2	TRBJ1-5	ASTPGTGAGYSNQPQH
TRBD2	TRBV2	TRBJ2-7	ASSEEALSGGPYEQY
.	TRBV28	TRBJ2-4	ASSYLGLLGEKNIQY
TRBD2	TRBV7-6	TRBJ2-3	ASSSGLAGGSTDTQY
TRBD1	TRBV30	TRBJ2-7	AWEKTGVYEQY
TRBD2	TRBV5-1	TRBJ2-1	ASSFTSGGAHNEQF
.	TRBV28	TRBJ1-2	ATSGGYGYT
TRBD2	TRBV7-2	TRBJ2-1	ASSFFSGGSNEQF
.	TRBV7-8	TRBJ1-1	ASSLGGLNTEAF